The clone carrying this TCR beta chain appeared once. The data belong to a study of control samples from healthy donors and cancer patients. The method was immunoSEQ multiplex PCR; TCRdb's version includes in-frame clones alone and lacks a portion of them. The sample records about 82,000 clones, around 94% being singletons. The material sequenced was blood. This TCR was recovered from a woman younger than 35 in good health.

The CDR3 bases are TGTGCCAGCAGCGTGGGCGGGGGGTTCGACAATGAGCAGTTCTTC. Protein product: CASSVGGGFDNEQFF. The chain employs TRBV9 and TRBJ2-1; TRBD2 aligns across 8 bases. Germline V gene data show CDR1 as SGDLS and CDR2 as YYNGEE. Trimming cost V 2 bases and J 5 bases; bases outside gene matches: 6. The CDR3 is 15 residues long. Full variable domain (remainder filled in from reference TRBV9 and TRBJ2-1): DSGVTQTPKHLITATGQRVTLRCSPRSGDLSVYWYQQSLDQGLQFLIQYYNGEERAKGNILERFSAQQFPDLHSELNLSSLELGDSALYFCASSVGGGFDNEQFFGPGTRLTVL.